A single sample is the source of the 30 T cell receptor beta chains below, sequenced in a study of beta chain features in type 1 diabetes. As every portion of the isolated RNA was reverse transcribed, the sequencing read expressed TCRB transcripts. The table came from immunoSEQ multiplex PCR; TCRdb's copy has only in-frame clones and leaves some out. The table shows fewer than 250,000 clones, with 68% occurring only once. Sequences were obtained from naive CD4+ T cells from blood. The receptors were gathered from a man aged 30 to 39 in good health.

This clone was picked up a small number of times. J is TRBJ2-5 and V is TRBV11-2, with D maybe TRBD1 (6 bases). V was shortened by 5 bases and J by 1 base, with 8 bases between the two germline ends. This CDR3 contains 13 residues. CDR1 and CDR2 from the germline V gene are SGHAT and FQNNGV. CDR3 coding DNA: TGTGCCAGCAGCCAGGGGAGCCAAGAGACCCAGTACTTC. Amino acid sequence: CASSQGSQETQYF.

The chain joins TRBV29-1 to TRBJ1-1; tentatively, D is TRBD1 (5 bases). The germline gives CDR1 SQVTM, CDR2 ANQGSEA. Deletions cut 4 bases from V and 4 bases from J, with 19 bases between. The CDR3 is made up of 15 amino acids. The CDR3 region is CSVGGLSQGGTEAFF. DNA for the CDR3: TGCAGCGTTGGGGGATTAAGTCAGGGTGGCACTGAAGCTTTCTTT.

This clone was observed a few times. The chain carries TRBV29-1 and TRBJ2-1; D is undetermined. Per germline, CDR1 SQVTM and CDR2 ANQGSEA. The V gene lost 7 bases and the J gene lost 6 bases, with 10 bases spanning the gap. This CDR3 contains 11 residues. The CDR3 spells CSGAQTNEQFF. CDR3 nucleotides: TGCAGCGGAGCCCAGACCAATGAGCAGTTCTTC.

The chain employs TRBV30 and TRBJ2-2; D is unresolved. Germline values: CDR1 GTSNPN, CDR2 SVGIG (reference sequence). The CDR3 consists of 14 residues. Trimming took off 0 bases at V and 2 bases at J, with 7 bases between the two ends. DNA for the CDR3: TGTGCCTGGAGTGTTTCCCCAAACACCGGGGAGCTGTTTTTT. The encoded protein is CAWSVSPNTGELFF.

This CDR3 is CASSSYIEDEQYF. The CDR3 region has the DNA TGTGCCAGCAGTTCTTACATCGAGGACGAGCAGTACTTC. The chain recombines TRBV6-5 with TRBJ2-7; no clear D gene. The CDR3 covers 13 residues. CDR1 is MNHEY, CDR2 SVGAGI, per germline. Deletions cut 4 bases from V and 5 bases from J, with 12 bases between.

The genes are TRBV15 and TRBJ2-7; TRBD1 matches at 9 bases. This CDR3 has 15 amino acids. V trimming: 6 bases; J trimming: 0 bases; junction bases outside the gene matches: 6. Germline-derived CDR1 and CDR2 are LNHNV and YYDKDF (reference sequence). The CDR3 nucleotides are TGTGCCACCAGTCCCGGGACAGGGAGCTCCTACGAGCAGTACTTC. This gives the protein CATSPGTGSSYEQYF. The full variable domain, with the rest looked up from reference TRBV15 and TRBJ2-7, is DAMVIQNPRYQVTQFGKPVTLSCSQTLNHNVMYWYQQKSSQAPKLLFHYYDKDFNNEADTPDNFQSRRPNTSFCFLDIRSPGLGDTAMYLCATSPGTGSSYEQYFGPGTRLTVT.

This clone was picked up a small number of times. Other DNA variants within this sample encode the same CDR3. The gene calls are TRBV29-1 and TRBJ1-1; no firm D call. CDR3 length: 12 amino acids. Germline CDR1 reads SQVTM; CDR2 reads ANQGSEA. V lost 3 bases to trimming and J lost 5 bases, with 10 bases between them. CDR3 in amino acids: CSVDRGRTEAFF. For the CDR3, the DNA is TGCAGCGTTGATCGCGGCAGGACTGAAGCTTTCTTT.

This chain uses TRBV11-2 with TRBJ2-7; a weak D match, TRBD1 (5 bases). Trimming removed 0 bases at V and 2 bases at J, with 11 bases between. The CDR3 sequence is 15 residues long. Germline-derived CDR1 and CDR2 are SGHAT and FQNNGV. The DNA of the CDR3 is TGTGCCAGCAGCTTAGATTTCGCAGGGCCCTACGAGCAGTACTTC. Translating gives CASSLDFAGPYEQYF.

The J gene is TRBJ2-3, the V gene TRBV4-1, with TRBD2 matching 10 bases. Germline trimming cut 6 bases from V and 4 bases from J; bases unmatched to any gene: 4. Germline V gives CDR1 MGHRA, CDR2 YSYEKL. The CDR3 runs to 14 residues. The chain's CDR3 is CASRHSGGPDTQYF. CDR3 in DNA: TGCGCCAGCAGACATAGCGGGGGGCCAGATACGCAGTATTTT.

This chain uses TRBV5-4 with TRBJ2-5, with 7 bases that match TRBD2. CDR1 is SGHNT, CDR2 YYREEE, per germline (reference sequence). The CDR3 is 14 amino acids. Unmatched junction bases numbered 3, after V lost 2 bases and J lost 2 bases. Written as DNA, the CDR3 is TGTGCCAGCAGCTTTCATAGCGGGCAAGAGACCCAGTACTTC. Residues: CASSFHSGQETQYF. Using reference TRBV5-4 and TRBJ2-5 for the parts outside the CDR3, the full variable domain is ETGVTQSPTHLIKTRGQQVTLRCSSQSGHNTVSWYQQALGQGPQFIFQYYREEENGRGNFPPRFSGLQFPNYSSELNVNALELDDSALYLCASSFHSGQETQYFGPGTRLLVL.

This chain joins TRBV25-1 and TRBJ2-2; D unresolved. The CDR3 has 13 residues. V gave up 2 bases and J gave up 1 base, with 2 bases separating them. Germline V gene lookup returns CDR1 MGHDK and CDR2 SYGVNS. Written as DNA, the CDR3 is TGTGCCAGCAGTGAAGGGAACACCGGGGAGCTGTTTTTT. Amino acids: CASSEGNTGELFF.

The CDR3 sequence: CAWSGGFARTEAFF. The CDR3 DNA follows: TGTGCCTGGAGCGGGGGGTTCGCGAGGACTGAAGCTTTCTTT. The V call is TRBV30, the J call TRBJ1-1, with D possibly matching TRBD1 (5 bases). Trimming left V 3 bases short and J 5 bases short, with 16 bases between. The CDR3 extends over 14 amino acids. Germline V gene lookup returns CDR1 GTSNPN and CDR2 SVGIG (reference sequence).

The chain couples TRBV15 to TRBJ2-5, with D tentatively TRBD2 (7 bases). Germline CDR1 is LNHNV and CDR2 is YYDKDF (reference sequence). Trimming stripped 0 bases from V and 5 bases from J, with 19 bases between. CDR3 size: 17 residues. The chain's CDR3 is CATSREGGGAGSETQYF. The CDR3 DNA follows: TGTGCCACCAGCAGAGAAGGGGGGGGAGCGGGTAGTGAGACCCAGTACTTC.

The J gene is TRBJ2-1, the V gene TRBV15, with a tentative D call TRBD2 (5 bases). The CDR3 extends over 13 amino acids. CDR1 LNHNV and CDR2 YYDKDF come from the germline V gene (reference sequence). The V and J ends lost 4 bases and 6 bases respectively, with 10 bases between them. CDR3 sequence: CATSNGLGNEQFF. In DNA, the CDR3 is TGTGCCACCAGCAACGGACTGGGCAATGAGCAGTTCTTC.

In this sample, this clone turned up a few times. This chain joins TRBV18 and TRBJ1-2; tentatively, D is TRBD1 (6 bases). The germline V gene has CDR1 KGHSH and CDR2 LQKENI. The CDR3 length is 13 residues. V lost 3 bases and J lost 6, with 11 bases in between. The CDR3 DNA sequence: TGTGCCAGCTCACCGGGTCAGGGGAATGGCTACACCTTC. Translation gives CASSPGQGNGYTF.

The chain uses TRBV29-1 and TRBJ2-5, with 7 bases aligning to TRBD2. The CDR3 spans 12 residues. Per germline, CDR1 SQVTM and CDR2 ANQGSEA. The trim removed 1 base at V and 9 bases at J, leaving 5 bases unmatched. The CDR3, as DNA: TGCAGCGTTGAAGCGGGGGGTGCGTCCCAGTACTTC. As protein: CSVEAGGASQYF.

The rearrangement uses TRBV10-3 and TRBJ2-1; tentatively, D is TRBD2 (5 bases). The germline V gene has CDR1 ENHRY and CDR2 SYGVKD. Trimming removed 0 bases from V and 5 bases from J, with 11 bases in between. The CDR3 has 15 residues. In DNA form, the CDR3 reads TGTGCCATCAGTGAGTCAGAGGGAAAGAACAATGAGCAGTTCTTC. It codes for CAISESEGKNNEQFF.

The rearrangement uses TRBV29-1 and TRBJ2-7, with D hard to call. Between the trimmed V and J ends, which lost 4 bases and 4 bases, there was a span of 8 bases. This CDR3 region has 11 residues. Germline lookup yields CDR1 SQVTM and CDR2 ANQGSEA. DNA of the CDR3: TGCAGCGTTGCCTCCATATACGAGCAGTACTTC. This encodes CSVASIYEQYF.

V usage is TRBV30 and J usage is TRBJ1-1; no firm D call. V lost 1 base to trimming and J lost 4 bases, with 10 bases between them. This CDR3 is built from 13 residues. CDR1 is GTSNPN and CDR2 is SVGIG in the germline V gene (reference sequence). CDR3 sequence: CAWSGREGTEAFF. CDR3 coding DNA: TGTGCCTGGAGTGGGCGAGAGGGCACTGAAGCTTTCTTT.

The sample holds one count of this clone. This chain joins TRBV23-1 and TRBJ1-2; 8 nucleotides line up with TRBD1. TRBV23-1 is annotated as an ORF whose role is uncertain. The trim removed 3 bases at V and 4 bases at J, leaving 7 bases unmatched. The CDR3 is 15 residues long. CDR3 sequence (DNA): TGCGCCAGCAGTCAGGGCCCAGGGGGCGGCTATGGCTACACCTTC. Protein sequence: CASSQGPGGGYGYTF.

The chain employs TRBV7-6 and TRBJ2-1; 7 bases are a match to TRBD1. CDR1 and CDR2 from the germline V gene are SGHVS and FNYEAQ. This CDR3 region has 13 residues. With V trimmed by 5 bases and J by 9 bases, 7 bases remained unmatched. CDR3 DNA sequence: TGTGCCAGCAGCCCCGGGACAGCTCCTGAGCAGTTCTTC. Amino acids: CASSPGTAPEQFF.

CDR3 coding DNA: TGTGCCAGCGGAAGGACAGGGCTCTATGGCTACACCTTC. Its translation is CASGRTGLYGYTF. V usage is TRBV25-1 and J usage is TRBJ1-2; TRBD1 matches at 8 bases. The J segment lost 4 bases and the V segment lost 8 bases, leaving 6 bases of the junction unmatched. The CDR3 consists of 13 residues. Germline values: CDR1 MGHDK, CDR2 SYGVNS.

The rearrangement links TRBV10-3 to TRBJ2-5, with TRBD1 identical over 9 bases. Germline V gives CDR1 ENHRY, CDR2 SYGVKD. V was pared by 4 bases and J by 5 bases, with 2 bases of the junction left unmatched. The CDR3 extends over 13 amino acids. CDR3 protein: CAISGTGGETQYF. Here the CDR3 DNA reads TGTGCCATCAGTGGTACAGGGGGCGAGACCCAGTACTTC.

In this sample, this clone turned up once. This chain's CDR3 is CASSLGFYEQYF. The CDR3 DNA follows: TGTGCCAGCAGCTTAGGGTTCTACGAGCAGTACTTC. This chain connects TRBV13 to TRBJ2-7; D remains unclear. Germline CDR1 reads PRHDT; CDR2 reads FYEKMQ (reference sequence). There are 12 residues in the CDR3. Between the trimmed V and J ends, which lost 0 bases and 3 bases, there was a span of 3 bases.

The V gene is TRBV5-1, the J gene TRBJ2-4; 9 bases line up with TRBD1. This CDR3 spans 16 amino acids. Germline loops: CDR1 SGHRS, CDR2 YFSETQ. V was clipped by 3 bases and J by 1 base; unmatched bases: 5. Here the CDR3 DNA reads TGCGCCAGCAGCTCAGAGGGACAGGGTGCCAAAAACATTCAGTACTTC. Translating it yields CASSSEGQGAKNIQYF.

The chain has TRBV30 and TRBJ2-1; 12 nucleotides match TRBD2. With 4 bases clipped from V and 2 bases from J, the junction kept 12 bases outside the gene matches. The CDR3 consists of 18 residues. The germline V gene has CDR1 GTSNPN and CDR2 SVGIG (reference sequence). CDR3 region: CAWKGLAGHTRPYNEQFF. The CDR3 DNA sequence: TGTGCCTGGAAGGGACTAGCGGGTCACACGCGCCCCTACAATGAGCAGTTCTTC.

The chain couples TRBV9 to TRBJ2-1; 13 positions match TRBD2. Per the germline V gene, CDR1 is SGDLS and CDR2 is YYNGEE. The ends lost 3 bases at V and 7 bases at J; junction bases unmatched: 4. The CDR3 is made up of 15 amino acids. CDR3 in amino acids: CASSATSGRWNEQFF. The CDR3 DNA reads TGTGCCAGCAGCGCGACTAGCGGGAGGTGGAATGAGCAGTTCTTC.

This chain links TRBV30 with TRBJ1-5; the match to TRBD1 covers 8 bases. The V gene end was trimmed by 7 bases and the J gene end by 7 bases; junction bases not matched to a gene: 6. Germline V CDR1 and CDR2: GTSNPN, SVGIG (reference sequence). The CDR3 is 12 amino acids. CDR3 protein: CAFRQGTQPQHF. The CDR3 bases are TGTGCCTTCAGACAGGGGACCCAGCCCCAGCATTTT.

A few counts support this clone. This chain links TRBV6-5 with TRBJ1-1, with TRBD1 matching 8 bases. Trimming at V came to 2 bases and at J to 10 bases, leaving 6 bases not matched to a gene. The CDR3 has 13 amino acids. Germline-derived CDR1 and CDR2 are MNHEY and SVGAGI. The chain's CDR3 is CASSYLRGRPAFF. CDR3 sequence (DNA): TGTGCCAGCAGTTACCTCAGGGGGCGCCCAGCTTTCTTT.

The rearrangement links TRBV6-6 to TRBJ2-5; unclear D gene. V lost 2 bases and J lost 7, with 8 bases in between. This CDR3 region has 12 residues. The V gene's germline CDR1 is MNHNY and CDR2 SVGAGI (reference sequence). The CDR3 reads CASSYTEGTQYF. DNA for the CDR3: TGTGCCAGCAGTTACACCGAAGGGACCCAGTACTTC.